This entry lists 14 T cell receptor beta chains sequenced from one sample in a study of cytomegalovirus exposure and HLA in healthy donors. It was with 60 Vbeta and 13 Jbeta primers that the PCR ran. The repertoire was sequenced with immunoSEQ multiplex PCR; TCRdb's copy has only in-frame clones and lacks some. The sample has about 170,000 clones; approximately 79% are singletons. The sequencing input was PBMCs. These receptors were taken from a male donor in good health and CMV-seronegative.

The table lists this clone with a count of one. The gene calls are TRBV10-3 and TRBJ2-3; 10 bases fit TRBD1. The ends lost 7 bases at V and 6 bases at J; junction bases unmatched: 4. Germline V gene sequence: CDR1 ENHRY, CDR2 SYGVKD. This CDR3 spans 13 amino acids. The CDR3 loop reads CAITPGQGDTQYF. The CDR3 coding sequence is TGTGCCATCACCCCGGGACAGGGGGATACGCAGTATTTT.

The CDR3: CASSHMTGAYEQYF. The CDR3 DNA reads TGTGCCAGCAGCCATATGACAGGGGCCTACGAGCAGTACTTC. The chain joins TRBV14 to TRBJ2-7; TRBD1 aligns across 8 bases. The V segment lost 3 bases and the J segment 2 bases; nucleotides outside the gene matches: 3. Germline V gene sequence: CDR1 SGHDN, CDR2 FVKESK. The CDR3 spans 14 residues.

The rearrangement uses TRBV7-2 and TRBJ1-6, with D tentatively TRBD1 (5 bases). This CDR3 comprises 16 residues. Trimming took off 5 bases at V and 0 bases at J, with 11 bases between the two ends. CDR1 and CDR2 (germline): SGHTA, FQGNSA. CDR3 region: CASSVGGTSYNSPLHF. CDR3 sequence (DNA): TGTGCCAGCAGCGTGGGGGGAACCTCCTATAATTCACCCCTCCACTTT.

The gene calls are TRBV18 and TRBJ2-7, with a tentative D call TRBD2 (5 bases). The V end was cut by 2 bases, the J end by 3 bases, with 8 bases between. Germline loops: CDR1 KGHSH, CDR2 LQKENI. This CDR3 contains 13 residues. The CDR3 DNA is TGTGCCAGCTCACCAGCTGCGGGCTACGAGCAGTACTTC. Amino acids: CASSPAAGYEQYF.

This chain joins TRBV7-4 and TRBJ2-7; D is unresolved. Per germline, CDR1 SGHVT and CDR2 SQSDAQ. V dropped 1 base and J dropped 4 bases, with 17 bases sitting between them. CDR3 size: 16 residues. The CDR3 reads CASSLVPVERRYEQYF. The CDR3, as DNA: TGTGCCAGCAGCTTAGTTCCGGTCGAACGGCGGTACGAGCAGTACTTC.

This clone was found once. At one boundary the junction diverges from the germline segment, which might be a read error. The chain employs TRBV7-9 and TRBJ2-7, with D maybe TRBD2 (6 bases). The CDR3 is 12 amino acids. CDR1 is SEHNR and CDR2 is FQNEAQ in the germline V gene (reference sequence). The DNA for the CDR3 is TGTGCCAGCAGCTTAGATCAGGCGGGGCGGCACTTC. Translating gives CASSLDQAGRHF.

This clone was detected once. The J gene is TRBJ1-2, the V gene TRBV5-1; 7 bases map to TRBD1. V shed 4 bases and J 8 bases; nucleotides not matched to a gene: 8. From germline, CDR1 is SGHRS and CDR2 YFSETQ. The CDR3 spans 13 residues. As DNA, the CDR3 is TGCGCCAGCAGCCTAGGGGACAGTGGGGGCTACACCTTC. Its translation is CASSLGDSGGYTF. The entire variable domain, with the rest obtained from reference TRBV5-1 and TRBJ1-2, is as follows: KAGVTQTPRYLIKTRGQQVTLSCSPISGHRSVSWYQQTPGQGLQFLFEYFSETQRNKGNFPGRFSGRQFSNSRSEMNVSTLELGDSALYLCASSLGDSGGYTFGSGTRLTVV.

The V gene is TRBV7-2, the J gene TRBJ1-2; 7 bases fit TRBD1. The CDR3 runs to 12 residues. The germline CDR1 and CDR2 sequences are SGHTA and FQGNSA. Unmatched junction bases numbered 3, after V lost 6 bases and J lost 5 bases. CDR3: CASSPQGYGYTF. The CDR3 DNA reads TGTGCCAGCAGTCCACAGGGGTATGGCTACACCTTC.

The chain carries TRBV7-2 and TRBJ1-5; TRBD1 might be the D (5 bases). Germline CDR1 SGHTA, CDR2 FQGNSA. Trimming stripped 9 bases from V and 6 bases from J, with 12 bases between. The CDR3 runs to 12 residues. Here the CDR3 reads CASSGGFQPQHF. CDR3 nucleotides: TGTGCCAGTTCGGGGGGTTTTCAGCCCCAGCATTTT.

V and J are TRBV2 and TRBJ1-4; 10 positions match TRBD1. V dropped 4 bases and J dropped 7; count of bases not matched to a gene: 6. The CDR3 has 15 amino acids. Germline V gene lookup returns CDR1 SNHLY and CDR2 FYNNEI. The CDR3 loop is CASSGPRDRGEKLFF. The CDR3 DNA follows: TGTGCCAGCAGTGGGCCCCGGGACAGGGGTGAAAAACTGTTTTTT.

V and J are TRBV10-1 and TRBJ1-1; TRBD1 agrees at 7 bases. The CDR3 is 16 residues long. J lost 3 bases, V lost 0 bases, and 7 bases had no gene match. Germline CDR1 and CDR2: WNHNN and SYGVQD (reference sequence). The CDR3 coding sequence is TGCGCCAGCAGTGAGTCGGGCGGCAGGGGGGACACTGAAGCTTTCTTT. Translated, it gives CASSESGGRGDTEAFF.

The chain carries TRBV6-1 and TRBJ1-4; a weak D match, TRBD1 (6 bases). The CDR3 length is 14 residues. CDR1 is MNHNS and CDR2 is SASEGT in the germline V gene. V dropped 6 bases and J dropped 2 bases, with 10 bases sitting between them. The CDR3 DNA reads TGTGCCAGCAGCGCAGGGGACACTAATGAAAAACTGTTTTTT. It encodes CASSAGDTNEKLFF.

The chain's CDR3 is CASSYMRAGNTEAFF. As DNA, the CDR3 is TGTGCCAGCAGTTACATGAGGGCGGGGAACACTGAAGCTTTCTTT. The V gene is TRBV6-5, the J gene TRBJ1-1; no reliable D call. CDR1 MNHEY and CDR2 SVGAGI come from the germline V gene. Trimming cost V 2 bases and J 1 base, with 11 bases left between them. This CDR3 comprises 15 residues.

The chain couples TRBV6-5 to TRBJ2-7, with a possible D match to TRBD1 (6 bases). Looked up from germline, CDR1 is MNHEY and CDR2 is SVGAGI. This CDR3 has 13 amino acids. Between the trimmed V and J ends, which lost 6 bases and 6 bases, there was a span of 15 bases. This chain's CDR3 is CASSRTTGSEQYF. The CDR3 DNA is TGTGCCAGCAGCCGTACTACAGGGAGCGAGCAGTACTTC.